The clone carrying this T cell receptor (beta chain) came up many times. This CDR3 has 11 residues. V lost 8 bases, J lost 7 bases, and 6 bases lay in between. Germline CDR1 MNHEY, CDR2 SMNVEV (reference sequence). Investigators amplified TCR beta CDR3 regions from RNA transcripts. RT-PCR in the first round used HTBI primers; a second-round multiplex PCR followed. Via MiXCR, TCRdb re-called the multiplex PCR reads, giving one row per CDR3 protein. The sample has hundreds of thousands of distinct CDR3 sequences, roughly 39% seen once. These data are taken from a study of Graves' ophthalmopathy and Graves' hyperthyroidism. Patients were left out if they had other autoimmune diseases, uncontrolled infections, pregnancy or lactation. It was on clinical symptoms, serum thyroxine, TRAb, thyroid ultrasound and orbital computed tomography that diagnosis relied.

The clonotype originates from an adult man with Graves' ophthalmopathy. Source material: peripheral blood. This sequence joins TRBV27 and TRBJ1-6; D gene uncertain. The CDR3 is CASVTNSPLHF. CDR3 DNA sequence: TGTGCCAGCGTCACAAATTCACCCCTCCACTTT.